This is a list of T cell receptor beta chains from one sample in a study of blood T cell repertoires in COVID-19. The protocol was immunoSEQ multiplex PCR, while the TCRdb copy is restricted to in-frame clones and leaves out a portion. Of over 100,000 clones listed, around 88% were seen once; the top ten hold approximately 10%. Sample: peripheral blood. The receptors here all came from a man aged 45-65 years with acute or convalescent COVID-19. Each CDR3 is given with its conserved first and last residue. Fields, in order: D gene, J gene, clone size, V gene, CDR3 protein, CDR3 DNA. D genes are given only for firm matches. Only some rows state a clone size, as once, few, many or a class for expanded clones.

D gene: TRBD2
J gene: TRBJ2-3
clone size: .
V gene: TRBV7-9
CDR3 protein: CASSLALGGVTDTQYF
CDR3 DNA: TGTGCCAGCAGCTTAGCGTTGGGGGGGGTCACAGATACGCAGTATTTT

D gene: TRBD1
J gene: TRBJ1-2
clone size: few
V gene: TRBV4-2
CDR3 protein: CASSRSDRAEGYTF
CDR3 DNA: TGTGCCAGCAGCCGTAGCGACAGGGCGGAGGGCTACACCTTC

D gene: .
J gene: TRBJ1-2
clone size: .
V gene: TRBV28
CDR3 protein: CASSWGLNYGYTF
CDR3 DNA: TGTGCCAGCAGTTGGGGGCTGAACTATGGCTACACCTTC

D gene: .
J gene: TRBJ2-3
clone size: .
V gene: TRBV7-2
CDR3 protein: CASSTTGFTDTQYF
CDR3 DNA: TGTGCCAGCAGCACGACAGGTTTCACAGATACGCAGTATTTT

D gene: TRBD2
J gene: TRBJ2-1
clone size: once
V gene: TRBV27
CDR3 protein: CASSRRSQLAVGFGEQFF
CDR3 DNA: TGTGCCAGCAGTAGGAGGAGTCAACTAGCGGTCGGGTTTGGTGAGCAGTTCTTC

D gene: .
J gene: TRBJ2-5
clone size: .
V gene: TRBV18
CDR3 protein: CASSLLGQETQYF
CDR3 DNA: TGTGCCAGCTCTCTGCTCGGGCAAGAGACCCAGTACTTC

D gene: TRBD1
J gene: TRBJ1-2
clone size: .
V gene: TRBV6-5
CDR3 protein: CASSLDRARGYTF
CDR3 DNA: TGTGCCAGCAGTCTGGACAGGGCTCGTGGCTACACCTTC

D gene: TRBD1
J gene: TRBJ1-1
clone size: .
V gene: TRBV19
CDR3 protein: CASSRTGQLNTEAFF
CDR3 DNA: TGTGCCAGTAGCCGAACGGGACAGTTGAACACTGAAGCTTTCTTT

D gene: .
J gene: TRBJ2-5
clone size: .
V gene: TRBV11-2
CDR3 protein: CASSLGRGQETQYF
CDR3 DNA: TGTGCCAGCAGCTTAGGAAGGGGGCAAGAGACCCAGTACTTC

D gene: TRBD2
J gene: TRBJ2-1
clone size: .
V gene: TRBV4-2
CDR3 protein: CASSRGTSGYNEQFF
CDR3 DNA: TGTGCCAGCAGCCGAGGGACTAGCGGTTACAATGAGCAGTTCTTC

D gene: .
J gene: TRBJ1-3
clone size: .
V gene: TRBV5-1
CDR3 protein: CASSLDRASGNTIYF
CDR3 DNA: TGCGCCAGCAGCTTGGACAGGGCGTCTGGAAACACCATATATTTT

D gene: TRBD2
J gene: TRBJ2-1
clone size: .
V gene: TRBV6-1
CDR3 protein: CASSGGLVVSYNEQFF
CDR3 DNA: TGTGCCAGCAGTGGAGGACTAGTTGTCTCCTACAATGAGCAGTTCTTC

D gene: .
J gene: TRBJ2-1
clone size: once
V gene: TRBV3-1/TRBV3-2
CDR3 protein: CASSQEGVDVPGEQFF
CDR3 DNA: TGTGCCAGCAGCCAAGAAGGAGTAGACGTCCCTGGGGAGCAGTTCTTC

D gene: .
J gene: TRBJ1-4
clone size: .
V gene: TRBV2
CDR3 protein: CASLLDRGGNEKLFF
CDR3 DNA: TGTGCCAGCTTGCTCGACCGGGGAGGTAATGAAAAACTGTTTTTT

D gene: .
J gene: TRBJ1-5
clone size: .
V gene: TRBV3-1/TRBV3-2
CDR3 protein: CASSQGMGGQPQHF
CDR3 DNA: TGTGCCAGCAGCCAAGGTATGGGGGGGCAGCCCCAGCATTTT

D gene: .
J gene: TRBJ1-1
clone size: .
V gene: TRBV19
CDR3 protein: CASSTQANTEAFF
CDR3 DNA: TGTGCCAGTAGTACACAGGCGAACACTGAAGCTTTCTTT

D gene: TRBD1
J gene: TRBJ1-4
clone size: .
V gene: TRBV7-9
CDR3 protein: CASSSRGATNEKLFF
CDR3 DNA: TGTGCCAGCAGCTCCAGGGGGGCAACTAATGAAAAACTGTTTTTT

D gene: .
J gene: TRBJ1-1
clone size: .
V gene: TRBV12-3/TRBV12-4
CDR3 protein: CASSSTGYTEAFF
CDR3 DNA: TGTGCCAGCAGTTCGACAGGTTACACTGAAGCTTTCTTT

D gene: .
J gene: TRBJ1-1
clone size: few
V gene: TRBV2
CDR3 protein: CASRGTGSFEAFF
CDR3 DNA: TGTGCCAGCAGAGGTACAGGTTCTTTTGAAGCTTTCTTT

D gene: .
J gene: TRBJ1-2
clone size: few
V gene: TRBV28
CDR3 protein: CASSLTGDNGYTF
CDR3 DNA: TGTGCCAGCAGTTTAACTGGGGACAATGGCTACACCTTC

D gene: TRBD2
J gene: TRBJ2-1
clone size: .
V gene: TRBV19
CDR3 protein: CASRLTSGSRNEQFF
CDR3 DNA: TGTGCCAGTAGACTGACTAGCGGGAGTAGGAATGAGCAGTTCTTC

D gene: TRBD1
J gene: TRBJ1-4
clone size: .
V gene: TRBV7-9
CDR3 protein: CASSFGVGQGDEKLFF
CDR3 DNA: TGTGCCAGCAGCTTCGGGGTCGGACAGGGTGACGAAAAACTGTTTTTT

D gene: TRBD2
J gene: TRBJ2-1
clone size: .
V gene: TRBV7-4
CDR3 protein: CASSLAPEREYNEQFF
CDR3 DNA: TGTGCCAGCAGCTTAGCCCCCGAGCGGGAGTACAATGAGCAGTTCTTC

D gene: .
J gene: TRBJ2-2
clone size: .
V gene: TRBV18
CDR3 protein: CASTGGQTNTGELFF
CDR3 DNA: TGTGCCAGCACGGGGGGACAAACGAACACCGGGGAGCTGTTTTTT

D gene: TRBD2
J gene: TRBJ2-5
clone size: once
V gene: TRBV5-6
CDR3 protein: CASSLPLAGAETQYF
CDR3 DNA: TGTGCCAGCAGCTTGCCACTAGCGGGAGCTGAGACCCAGTACTTC

D gene: .
J gene: TRBJ2-1
clone size: .
V gene: TRBV5-4
CDR3 protein: CASSLGGYNEQFF
CDR3 DNA: TGTGCCAGCAGCTTGGGCGGGTACAATGAGCAGTTCTTC

D gene: TRBD1
J gene: TRBJ1-5
clone size: once
V gene: TRBV10-2
CDR3 protein: CASSERTGVGSNQPQHF
CDR3 DNA: TGCGCCAGCAGTGAGAGGACAGGGGTTGGTAGCAATCAGCCCCAGCATTTT

D gene: .
J gene: TRBJ2-1
clone size: .
V gene: TRBV5-4
CDR3 protein: CASSSPGNEQFF
CDR3 DNA: TGTGCCAGCAGCTCCCCGGGGAATGAGCAGTTCTTC

D gene: TRBD1
J gene: TRBJ2-2
clone size: .
V gene: TRBV28
CDR3 protein: CASSSDRGMYTGELFF
CDR3 DNA: TGTGCCAGCAGTTCCGACAGGGGGATGTACACCGGGGAGCTGTTTTTT

D gene: .
J gene: TRBJ1-5
clone size: .
V gene: TRBV28
CDR3 protein: CASSLVRADNQPQHF
CDR3 DNA: TGTGCCAGCAGTTTAGTGAGGGCGGACAATCAGCCCCAGCATTTT

D gene: TRBD1
J gene: TRBJ1-6
clone size: .
V gene: TRBV3-1/TRBV3-2
CDR3 protein: CASSPRFNKVQGVGSPLHF
CDR3 DNA: TGTGCCAGCAGCCCCCGGTTCAATAAGGTACAGGGGGTCGGATCACCCCTCCACTTT

D gene: .
J gene: TRBJ2-5
clone size: once
V gene: TRBV12-3/TRBV12-4
CDR3 protein: CASSRRMAGTQYF
CDR3 DNA: TGTGCCAGCAGTCGACGGATGGCGGGGACCCAGTACTTC

D gene: .
J gene: TRBJ2-7
clone size: .
V gene: TRBV20-1
CDR3 protein: CSTGRAYEQYF
CDR3 DNA: TGCAGTACGGGCAGGGCCTACGAGCAGTACTTC

D gene: .
J gene: TRBJ2-7
clone size: .
V gene: TRBV2
CDR3 protein: CASTLDYTSHEQYF
CDR3 DNA: TGTGCCAGCACCCTGGACTATACCTCCCACGAGCAGTACTTC

D gene: TRBD2
J gene: TRBJ2-1
clone size: .
V gene: TRBV7-2
CDR3 protein: CASSPQTSGGNQFF
CDR3 DNA: TGTGCCAGCAGCCCGCAGACTAGCGGGGGAAACCAGTTCTTC

D gene: TRBD1
J gene: TRBJ2-2
clone size: .
V gene: TRBV12-5
CDR3 protein: CASGLFIGTANTGELFF
CDR3 DNA: TGTGCTAGTGGTTTGTTCATCGGGACAGCGAACACCGGGGAGCTGTTTTTT

D gene: .
J gene: TRBJ2-1
clone size: .
V gene: TRBV28
CDR3 protein: CASSLPGSRNEQFF
CDR3 DNA: TGTGCCAGCAGTTTACCCGGGAGTAGGAATGAGCAGTTCTTC

D gene: TRBD1
J gene: TRBJ1-1
clone size: .
V gene: TRBV6-4
CDR3 protein: CASSADRVNTEAFF
CDR3 DNA: TGTGCCAGCAGTGCCGACAGGGTGAACACTGAAGCTTTCTTT

D gene: .
J gene: TRBJ2-1
clone size: .
V gene: TRBV5-1
CDR3 protein: CASSFDSSYNEQFF
CDR3 DNA: TGCGCCAGCAGCTTCGACAGCTCCTACAATGAGCAGTTCTTC

D gene: TRBD1
J gene: TRBJ1-2
clone size: .
V gene: TRBV3-1/TRBV3-2
CDR3 protein: CASSLGQGDGYTF
CDR3 DNA: TGTGCCAGCAGCCTAGGACAGGGAGATGGCTACACCTTC

D gene: .
J gene: TRBJ1-2
clone size: once
V gene: TRBV12-3/TRBV12-4
CDR3 protein: CASSQVMDYGYTF
CDR3 DNA: TGTGCCAGCAGCCAGGTGATGGACTATGGCTACACCTTC

D gene: .
J gene: TRBJ1-1
clone size: .
V gene: TRBV7-9
CDR3 protein: CASSTSGQGNMNTEAFF
CDR3 DNA: TGTGCCAGCAGCACCTCGGGGCAGGGGAATATGAACACTGAAGCTTTCTTT

D gene: TRBD1
J gene: TRBJ1-2
clone size: .
V gene: TRBV28
CDR3 protein: CASSLTGGDYGYTF
CDR3 DNA: TGTGCCAGCAGTCTCACAGGGGGCGACTATGGCTACACCTTC

D gene: .
J gene: TRBJ1-2
clone size: .
V gene: TRBV4-1
CDR3 protein: CASSQGPADSRYGYTF
CDR3 DNA: TGCGCCAGCAGCCAAGGACCTGCGGACAGCCGCTATGGCTACACCTTC

D gene: .
J gene: TRBJ1-2
clone size: .
V gene: TRBV4-2
CDR3 protein: CASSSRVYGYTF
CDR3 DNA: TGTGCCAGCAGCTCCCGGGTCTATGGCTACACCTTC

D gene: TRBD2
J gene: TRBJ2-3
clone size: .
V gene: TRBV2
CDR3 protein: CASRRGSGTSGFPSTDTQYF
CDR3 DNA: TGTGCCAGCAGGAGGGGATCCGGGACTAGCGGGTTCCCTAGCACAGATACGCAGTATTTT

D gene: TRBD1
J gene: TRBJ2-7
clone size: few
V gene: TRBV6-5
CDR3 protein: CASSFDRVSPYEQYF
CDR3 DNA: TGTGCCAGCAGTTTCGACAGGGTGAGTCCCTACGAGCAGTACTTC

D gene: .
J gene: TRBJ2-7
clone size: .
V gene: TRBV7-9
CDR3 protein: CASSLSVYEQYF
CDR3 DNA: TGTGCCAGCAGCTTGAGCGTCTACGAGCAGTACTTC